The clone carrying this TCR beta chain was seen repeatedly, ten times or more. The data were obtained in a study of early T cells in non-severe SARS-CoV-2 infection. TCRdb passed the 5' RACE reads through MiXCR, listing each CDR3 protein once. The sample lists 30,000 to 40,000 distinct CDR3 sequences, 6% to 7.5% seen once, with approximately 13% in the top ten. The germline V gene has CDR1 LGHNA and CDR2 YNFKEQ. The CDR3 runs to 14 residues. The trim removed 6 bases at V and 6 bases at J, leaving 8 bases unmatched. The sequences come from whole blood, collected at baseline. The TCR originated in an adult who was a healthcare worker with PCR-confirmed SARS-CoV-2 infection or an uninfected control (not recorded which). The rearrangement joins TRBV4-2 to TRBJ1-2; 9 nucleotides match TRBD1. The CDR3 DNA reads as TGTGCCAGCAGACGTATAGGACAGGGGCATGGCTACACCTTC. Its protein is CASRRIGQGHGYTF.